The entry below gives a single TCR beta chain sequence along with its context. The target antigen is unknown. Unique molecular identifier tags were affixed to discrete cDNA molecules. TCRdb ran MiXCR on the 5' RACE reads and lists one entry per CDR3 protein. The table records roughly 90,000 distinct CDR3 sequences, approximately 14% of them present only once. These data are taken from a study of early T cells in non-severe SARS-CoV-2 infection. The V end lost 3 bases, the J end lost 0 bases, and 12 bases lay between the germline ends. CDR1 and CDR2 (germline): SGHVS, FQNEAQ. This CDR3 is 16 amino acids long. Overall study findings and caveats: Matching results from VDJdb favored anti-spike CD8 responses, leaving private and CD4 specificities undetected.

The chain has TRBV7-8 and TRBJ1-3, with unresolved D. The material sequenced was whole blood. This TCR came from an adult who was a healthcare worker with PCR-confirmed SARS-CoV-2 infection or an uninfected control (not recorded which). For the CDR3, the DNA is TGTGCCAGCAGCTTCATACTTCCGGGCTCTGGAAACACCATATATTTT. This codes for CASSFILPGSGNTIYF.